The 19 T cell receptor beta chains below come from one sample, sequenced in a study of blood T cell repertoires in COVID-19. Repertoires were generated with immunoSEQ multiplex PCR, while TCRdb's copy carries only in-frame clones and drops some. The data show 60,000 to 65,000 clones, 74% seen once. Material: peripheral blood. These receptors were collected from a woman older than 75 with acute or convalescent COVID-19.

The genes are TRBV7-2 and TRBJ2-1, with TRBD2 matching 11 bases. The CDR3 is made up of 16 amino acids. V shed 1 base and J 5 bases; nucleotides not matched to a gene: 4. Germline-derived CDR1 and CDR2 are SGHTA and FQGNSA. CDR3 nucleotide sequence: TGTGCCAGCAGCTTAGTAGCGACTAGCGGGAACAATGAGCAGTTCTTC. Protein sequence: CASSLVATSGNNEQFF.

The CDR3 spells CASSSLASYEQYF. The CDR3 nucleotides are TGTGCCAGCAGTTCCCTAGCCTCCTACGAGCAGTACTTC. The V call is TRBV28, the J call TRBJ2-7, with D possibly being TRBD2 (5 bases). V was pared by 4 bases and J by 0 bases, with 7 bases between. Germline lookup yields CDR1 MDHEN and CDR2 SYDVKM. This CDR3 has 13 residues.

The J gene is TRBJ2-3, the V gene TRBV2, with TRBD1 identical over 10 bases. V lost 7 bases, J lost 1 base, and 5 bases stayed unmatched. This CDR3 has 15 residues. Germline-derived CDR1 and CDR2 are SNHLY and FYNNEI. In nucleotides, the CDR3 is TGTGCCAGCATGTGGGACAGGGGTGGCACAGATACGCAGTATTTT. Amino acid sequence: CASMWDRGGTDTQYF.

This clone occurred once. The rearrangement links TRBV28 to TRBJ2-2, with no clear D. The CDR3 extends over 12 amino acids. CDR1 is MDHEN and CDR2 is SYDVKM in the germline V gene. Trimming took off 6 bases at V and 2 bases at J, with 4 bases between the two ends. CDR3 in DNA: TGTGCCAGCAGCCTAAACACCGGGGAGCTGTTTTTT. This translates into CASSLNTGELFF. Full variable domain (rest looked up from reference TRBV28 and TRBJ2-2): DVKVTQSSRYLVKRTGEKVFLECVQDMDHENMFWYRQDPGLGLRLIYFSYDVKMKEKGDIPEGYSVSREKKERFSLILESASTNQTSMYLCASSLNTGELFFGEGSRLTVL.

The chain's CDR3 is CASPRVQGTYEQYF. The CDR3 DNA reads TGTGCCAGTCCGCGAGTACAGGGAACCTACGAGCAGTACTTC. The chain is built from TRBV6-5 and TRBJ2-7; tentative D call: TRBD1 (6 bases). This CDR3 region has 14 residues. V gave up 9 bases and J gave up 2 bases, with 17 bases separating them. The germline V gene encodes CDR1 MNHEY and CDR2 SVGAGI.

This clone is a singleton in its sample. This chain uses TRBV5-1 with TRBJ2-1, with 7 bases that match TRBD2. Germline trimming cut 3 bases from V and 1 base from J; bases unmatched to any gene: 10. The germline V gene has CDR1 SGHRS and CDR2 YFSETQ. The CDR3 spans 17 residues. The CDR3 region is CASSSMPREASYNEQFF. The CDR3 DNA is TGCGCCAGCAGCTCCATGCCTCGGGAGGCATCCTACAATGAGCAGTTCTTC.

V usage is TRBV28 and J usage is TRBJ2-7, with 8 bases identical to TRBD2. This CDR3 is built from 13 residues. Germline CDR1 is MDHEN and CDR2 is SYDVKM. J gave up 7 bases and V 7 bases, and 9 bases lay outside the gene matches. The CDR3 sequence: CASTLAGAREQYF. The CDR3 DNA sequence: TGTGCCAGCACCCTAGCGGGCGCGAGGGAGCAGTACTTC.

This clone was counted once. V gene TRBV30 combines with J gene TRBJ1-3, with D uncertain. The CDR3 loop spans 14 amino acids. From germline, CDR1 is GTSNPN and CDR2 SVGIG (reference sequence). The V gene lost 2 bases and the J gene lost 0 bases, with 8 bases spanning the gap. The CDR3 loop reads CAWSPGSSGNTIYF. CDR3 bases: TGTGCCTGGAGTCCCGGGAGCTCTGGAAACACCATATATTTT.

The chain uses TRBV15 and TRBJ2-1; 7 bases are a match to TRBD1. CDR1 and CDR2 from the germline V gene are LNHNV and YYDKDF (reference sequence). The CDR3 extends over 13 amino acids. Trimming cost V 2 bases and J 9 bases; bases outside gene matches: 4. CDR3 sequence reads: CATSRSRQGEQFF. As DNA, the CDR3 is TGTGCCACCAGCAGATCTAGACAGGGTGAGCAGTTCTTC.

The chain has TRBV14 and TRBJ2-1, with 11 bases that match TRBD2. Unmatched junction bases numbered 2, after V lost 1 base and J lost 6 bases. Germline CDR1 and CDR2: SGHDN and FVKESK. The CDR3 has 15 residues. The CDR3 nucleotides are TGTGCCAGCAGCCAAGCGGGACTAGCGGCCAATGAGCAGTTCTTC. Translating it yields CASSQAGLAANEQFF. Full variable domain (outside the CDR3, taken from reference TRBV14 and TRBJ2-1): EAGVTQFPSHSVIEKGQTVTLRCDPISGHDNLYWYRRVMGKEIKFLLHFVKESKQDESGMPNNRFLAERTGGTYSTLKVQPAELEDSGVYFCASSQAGLAANEQFFGPGTRLTVL.

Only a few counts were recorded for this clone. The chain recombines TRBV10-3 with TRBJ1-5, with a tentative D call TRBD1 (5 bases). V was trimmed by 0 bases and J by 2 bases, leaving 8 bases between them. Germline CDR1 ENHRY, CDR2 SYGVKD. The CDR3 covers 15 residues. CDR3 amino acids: CAISESGGGNQPQHF. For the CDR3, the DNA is TGTGCCATCAGTGAGTCCGGGGGAGGCAATCAGCCCCAGCATTTT.

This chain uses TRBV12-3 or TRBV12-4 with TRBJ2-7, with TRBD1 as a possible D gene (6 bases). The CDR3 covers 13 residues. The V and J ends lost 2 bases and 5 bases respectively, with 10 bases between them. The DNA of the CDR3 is TGTGCCAGCAGTTTAAACGCAGGGGACGAGCAGTACTTC. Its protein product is CASSLNAGDEQYF.

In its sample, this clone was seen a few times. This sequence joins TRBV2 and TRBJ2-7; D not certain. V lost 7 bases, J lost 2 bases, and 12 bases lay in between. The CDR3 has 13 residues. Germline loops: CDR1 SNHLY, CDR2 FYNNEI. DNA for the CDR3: TGTGCCAGCATCCCGGGTGTAACCTACGAGCAGTACTTC. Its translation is CASIPGVTYEQYF. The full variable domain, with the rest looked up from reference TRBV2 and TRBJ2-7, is EPEVTQTPSHQVTQMGQEVILRCVPISNHLYFYWYRQILGQKVEFLVSFYNNEISEKSEIFDDQFSVERPDGSNFTLKIRSTKLEDSAMYFCASIPGVTYEQYFGPGTRLTVT.

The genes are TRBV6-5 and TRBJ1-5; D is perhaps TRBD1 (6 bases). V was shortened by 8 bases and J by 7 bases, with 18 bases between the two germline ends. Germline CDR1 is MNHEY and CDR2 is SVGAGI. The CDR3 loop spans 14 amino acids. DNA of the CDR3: TGTGCCAGCGGGATGGAAGGGCAGGGGCAGCCCCAGCATTTT. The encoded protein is CASGMEGQGQPQHF.

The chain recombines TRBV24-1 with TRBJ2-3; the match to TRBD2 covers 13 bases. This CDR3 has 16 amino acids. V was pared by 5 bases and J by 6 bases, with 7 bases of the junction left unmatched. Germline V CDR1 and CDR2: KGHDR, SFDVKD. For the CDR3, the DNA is TGTGCCACCAGTGCAGGGACTAGCGGGACCGGGGATACGCAGTATTTT. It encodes CATSAGTSGTGDTQYF.

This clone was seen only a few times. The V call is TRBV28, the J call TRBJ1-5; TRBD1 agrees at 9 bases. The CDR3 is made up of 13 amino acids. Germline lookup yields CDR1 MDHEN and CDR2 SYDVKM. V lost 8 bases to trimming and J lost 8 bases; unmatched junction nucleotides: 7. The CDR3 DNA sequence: TGTGCCAGCGGGACAGGGCGGATTAAGCCCCAGCATTTT. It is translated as CASGTGRIKPQHF.

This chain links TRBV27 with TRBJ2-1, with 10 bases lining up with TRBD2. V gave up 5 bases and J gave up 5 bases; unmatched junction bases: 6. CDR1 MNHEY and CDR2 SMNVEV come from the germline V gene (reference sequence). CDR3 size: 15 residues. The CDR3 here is CASSISGRIHNEQFF. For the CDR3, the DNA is TGTGCCAGCAGTATTAGCGGGAGGATCCACAATGAGCAGTTCTTC.

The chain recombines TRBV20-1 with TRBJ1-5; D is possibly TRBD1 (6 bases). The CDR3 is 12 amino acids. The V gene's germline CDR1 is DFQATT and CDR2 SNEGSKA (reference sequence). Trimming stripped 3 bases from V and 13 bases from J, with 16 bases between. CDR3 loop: CSASVLRDTQHF. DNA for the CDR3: TGCAGTGCTAGTGTCCTTCGGGACACTCAGCATTTT.

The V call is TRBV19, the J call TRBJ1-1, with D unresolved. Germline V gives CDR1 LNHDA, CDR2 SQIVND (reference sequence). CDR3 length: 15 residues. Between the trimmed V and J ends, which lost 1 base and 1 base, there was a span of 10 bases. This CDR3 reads CASSIVAVENTEAFF. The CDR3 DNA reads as TGTGCCAGTAGTATAGTGGCAGTCGAGAACACTGAAGCTTTCTTT.